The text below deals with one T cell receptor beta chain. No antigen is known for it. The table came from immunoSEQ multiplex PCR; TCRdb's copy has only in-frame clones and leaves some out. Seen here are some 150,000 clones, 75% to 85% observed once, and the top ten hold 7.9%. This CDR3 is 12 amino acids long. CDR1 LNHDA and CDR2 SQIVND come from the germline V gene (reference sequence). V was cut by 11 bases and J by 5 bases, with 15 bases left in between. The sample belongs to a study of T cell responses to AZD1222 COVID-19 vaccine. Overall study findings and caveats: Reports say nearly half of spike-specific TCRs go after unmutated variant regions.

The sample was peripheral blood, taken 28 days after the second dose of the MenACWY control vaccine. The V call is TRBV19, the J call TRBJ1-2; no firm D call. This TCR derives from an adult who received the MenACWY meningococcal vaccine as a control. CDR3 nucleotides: TGTGCCGGCCATAGGTCGGGGTATGGCTACACCTTC. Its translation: CAGHRSGYGYTF.